This T cell receptor beta chain was identified in a study of blood T cell repertoires in COVID-19. In the study overall: Samples came from the United States, Italy and Spain, spanning acute and convalescent COVID-19. Nucleic acid was either cDNA or gDNA, and it came from T cells, B-cell-depleted T cells, or PBMCs.

The ends lost 8 bases at V and 5 bases at J; junction bases unmatched: 10. The germline V gene has CDR1 MDHEN and CDR2 SYDVKM. The CDR3 totals 16 residues. Authors' processing steps: Estimation of nucleated cell counts relied on the amplification of reference gene primers. Assay used: immunoSEQ multiplex PCR; TCRdb lists only in-frame clones, some missing. V, J and clone size are taken as reported in that table, and D and trimming were inferred from the DNA itself. The sample consists of some 310,000 clones, roughly 84% of them appearing once. The TCR sequence derives from a man between 45 and 60 years old with active or convalescent COVID-19. Sequencing input: peripheral blood. J is TRBJ2-1 and V is TRBV28, with 12 bases matching TRBD1. CDR3 sequence: CASSQGGQGANNEQFF. The CDR3 DNA follows: TGTGCCAGCTCGCAGGGGGGACAGGGGGCAAACAATGAGCAGTTCTTC.